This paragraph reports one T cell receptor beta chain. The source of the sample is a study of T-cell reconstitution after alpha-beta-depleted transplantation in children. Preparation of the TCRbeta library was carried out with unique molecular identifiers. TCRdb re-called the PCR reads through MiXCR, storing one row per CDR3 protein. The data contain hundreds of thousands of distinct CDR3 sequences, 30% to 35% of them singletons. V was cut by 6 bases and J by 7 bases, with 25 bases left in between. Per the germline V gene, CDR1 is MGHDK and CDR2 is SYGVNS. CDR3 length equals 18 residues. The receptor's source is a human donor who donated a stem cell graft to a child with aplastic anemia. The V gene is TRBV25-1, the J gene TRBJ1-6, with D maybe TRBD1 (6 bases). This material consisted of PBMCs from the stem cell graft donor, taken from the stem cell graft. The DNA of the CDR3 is TGTGCCAGCAGCGACTCCGGGGGGCGGACGTACGGGAATTCACCCCTCCACTTT. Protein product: CASSDSGGRTYGNSPLHF.